These T cell receptor beta chains were read from a single sample in a study of shared T cell receptors in the human thymus. Repertoires were generated with immunoSEQ multiplex PCR, while TCRdb's copy carries only in-frame clones and drops some. The repertoire consists of some 640,000 clones, with 87% occurring once and the leading ten covering just under 0.0095%. The same sample was also studied in work on human thymus T cells.

The sample comprised thymocytes. The receptors stem from a boy under two years old with a congenital heart defect. CDR3s include the opening cysteine and the closing phenylalanine or tryptophan. A D gene is named only where the DNA matches it firmly. Size is omitted from some rows. Given values are once, few, many or a class for expanded clones.

cdr3_aa cdr3_nt clone_size v_call d_call j_call
CASSAARGALETQYF TGTGCCAGCAGCGCCGCTCGGGGGGCCCTCGAGACCCAGTACTTC once TRBV9 . TRBJ2-5
CAWSAPGQKVPRRDF TGTGCCTGGAGTGCACCGGGACAGAAGGTCCCCCGGAGGGACTTC . TRBV30 . TRBJ2-5
CASSKGNRGNQPQHF TGTGCCAGCAGCAAAGGGAACAGGGGAAACCAGCCCCAGCATTTT few TRBV21-1 . TRBJ1-5
CASSLVGGHSSGNTIYF TGTGCCAGCAGCTTGGTAGGGGGACATAGCTCTGGAAACACCATATATTTT few TRBV5-6 . TRBJ1-3
CASSGPGQGNEQFF TGTGCCAGCAGCGGACCGGGACAGGGCAATGAGCAGTTCTTC . TRBV9 TRBD1 TRBJ2-1
CASEGRDPDSNQPQHF TGTGCCAGCGAGGGGCGGGACCCTGATAGCAATCAGCCCCAGCATTTT once TRBV19 . TRBJ1-5
CASSQPRQGRGQETQYF TGTGCCAGCAGTCAACCCCGACAGGGAAGGGGGCAAGAGACCCAGTACTTC . TRBV28 TRBD1 TRBJ2-5
CASRTTGPTYNSPLHF TGTGCCAGCAGGACGACAGGGCCGACCTATAATTCACCCCTCCACTTT . TRBV27 TRBD1 TRBJ1-6
CASRVTGSNGYTF TGTGCCAGCAGGGTGACAGGGAGTAATGGCTACACCTTC . TRBV5-4 TRBD1 TRBJ1-2
CASSRPRTGGNSGNTIYF TGCGCCAGCAGCCGCCCTCGGACAGGGGGCAACTCTGGAAACACCATATATTTT . TRBV4-3 TRBD1 TRBJ1-3
CASSATEVNYGYTF TGTGCCAGCAGTGCAACTGAAGTTAACTATGGCTACACCTTC . TRBV2 . TRBJ1-2
CASSLRTWDSQRWSYEQYF TGTGCCAGCAGCTTGCGGACTTGGGACAGTCAACGGTGGTCCTACGAGCAGTACTTC . TRBV5-8 TRBD1 TRBJ2-7
CASSLRTGNQPQHF TGTGCCAGCAGCCTTCGGACAGGGAATCAGCCCCAGCATTTT once TRBV6-5 TRBD1 TRBJ1-5
CASSFRKRGETQYF TGTGCCAGCAGTTTTAGGAAAAGAGGGGAGACCCAGTACTTC few TRBV6-5 . TRBJ2-5
CASNRGRNEQFF TGTGCCAGCAACAGGGGGCGAAATGAGCAGTTCTTC . TRBV6-5 TRBD1 TRBJ2-1
CASRPARGTIYF TGTGCCAGCAGACCCGCCCGAGGCACCATATATTTT . TRBV28 . TRBJ1-3
CAWRRDRGYNEQFF TGTGCCTGGAGGCGGGACAGGGGGTACAATGAGCAGTTCTTC . TRBV30 TRBD1 TRBJ2-1
CASSYLQGTNEKLFF TGTGCCAGCAGCTATCTACAGGGGACTAATGAAAAACTGTTTTTT . TRBV5-6 TRBD1 TRBJ1-4
CASRHTSYSNQPQHF TGTGCCAGCAGACACACCTCTTATAGCAATCAGCCCCAGCATTTT . TRBV2 . TRBJ1-5
CASSLGLAGGMYEQYF TGCGCCAGCAGCTTGGGACTAGCGGGAGGTATGTACGAGCAGTACTTC . TRBV5-1 TRBD2 TRBJ2-7
CASSGGPGTGAINSGNTIYF TGTGCCAGCAGTGGGGGCCCCGGGACAGGGGCAATAAACTCTGGAAACACCATATATTTT . TRBV2 TRBD1 TRBJ1-3
CASRRTGDTEAFF TGCGCCAGCAGGCGGACAGGGGACACTGAAGCTTTCTTT . TRBV4-3 TRBD1 TRBJ1-1
CASSSLRGLRNEAFF TGTGCCAGCAGCTCCCTGCGAGGGCTAAGGAATGAAGCTTTCTTT once TRBV5-6 . TRBJ1-1